A single sample gave rise to the 9 T cell receptor beta chains below, sequenced in a study of T cell changes during pregnancy in multiple sclerosis. Method: immunoSEQ multiplex PCR; TCRdb's copy keeps in-frame clones and lacks some. The table records some 66,000 clones, roughly 90% of them present only once. The sequences come from CD8+ T cells from peripheral blood mononuclear cells, collected before pregnancy. These receptors came from a female donor with multiple sclerosis, enrolled in a pregnancy study.

J is TRBJ1-5 and V is TRBV13; possibly TRBD1 for D (5 bases). CDR3 size: 14 residues. Trimming removed 3 bases at V and 4 bases at J, with 10 bases between. From germline, CDR1 is PRHDT and CDR2 FYEKMQ (reference sequence). This chain's CDR3 is CASSFGAGNQPQHF. CDR3 DNA: TGTGCCAGCAGCTTTGGGGCGGGGAATCAGCCCCAGCATTTT.

This chain uses TRBV4-2 with TRBJ1-1, with 7 bases lining up with TRBD1. The junction had 16 bases not matched to a gene; V was cut back by 2 bases and J by 1 base. Germline CDR1 reads LGHNA; CDR2 reads YNFKEQ. CDR3 length: 19 amino acids. This CDR3 reads CASSQTYGQDYGTNTEAFF. In nucleotides, the CDR3 is TGTGCCAGCAGCCAAACCTACGGACAGGATTATGGAACGAACACTGAAGCTTTCTTT.

CDR3 amino acids: CASSVLAGVGETQYF. The CDR3 bases are TGTGCCAGCAGTGTGTTGGCAGGGGTGGGAGAGACCCAGTACTTC. V and J are TRBV2 and TRBJ2-5; D perhaps matches TRBD1 (6 bases). Looked up from germline, CDR1 is SNHLY and CDR2 is FYNNEI. V was shortened by 4 bases and J by 4 bases, with 16 bases between the two germline ends. The CDR3 runs 15 residues.

This chain connects TRBV2 to TRBJ2-3; unclear D gene. The germline CDR1 and CDR2 sequences are SNHLY and FYNNEI. The CDR3 sequence is 12 residues long. The V end was cut by 7 bases, the J end by 2 bases, with 7 bases between. The CDR3 DNA sequence: TGTGCCAGCACCGAACACACAGATACGCAGTATTTT. It yields the protein CASTEHTDTQYF.

This rearrangement joins TRBV19 to TRBJ1-5, with D tentatively TRBD1 (6 bases). In germline, CDR1 is LNHDA, CDR2 SQIVND (reference sequence). Trimming pared 6 bases from V and 3 bases from J, leaving 15 bases between. The CDR3 length is 15 residues. The CDR3 bases are TGTGCCAGTAGAACTAACAGGGACCCCAATCAGCCCCAGCATTTT. This codes for CASRTNRDPNQPQHF.

The chain links TRBV27 to TRBJ2-7, with 9 nucleotides matching TRBD1. V lost 4 bases, J lost 5 bases, and 12 bases stayed unmatched. The CDR3 spans 16 residues. Germline-derived CDR1 and CDR2 are MNHEY and SMNVEV (reference sequence). Here the CDR3 DNA reads TGTGCCAGCAGTTCGTTGCCGGGACAGGGTGCAGACGAGCAGTACTTC. As protein: CASSSLPGQGADEQYF.

The rearrangement joins TRBV11-2 to TRBJ2-3; 8 nucleotides agree with TRBD2. After removal of 1 base from V and 4 bases from J, the junction contained 4 bases not matched to a gene. The CDR3 length is 15 residues. CDR1 SGHAT and CDR2 FQNNGV come from the germline V gene. In DNA, the CDR3 is TGTGCCAGCAGCTTAGCACTAGCGGCAGCAGATACGCAGTATTTT. Amino acid sequence: CASSLALAAADTQYF.

J is TRBJ1-2 and V is TRBV7-9, with D maybe TRBD1 (6 bases). CDR3 length: 15 amino acids. V was pared by 0 bases and J by 1 base, with 9 bases between. The germline gives CDR1 SEHNR, CDR2 FQNEAQ (reference sequence). CDR3 nucleotides: TGTGCCAGCAGCTTAGCTCCAGGGGTTAACTATGGCTACACCTTC. Translating gives CASSLAPGVNYGYTF.

This clone has just a few counts. DNA for the CDR3: TGTGCCAGCAGCTTAGAAGGAGACAGTAAGGCCTACGAGCAGTACTTC. Translation gives CASSLEGDSKAYEQYF. The rearrangement links TRBV7-6 to TRBJ2-7, with D possibly TRBD1 on 5 matching bases. CDR1 and CDR2 from the germline V gene are SGHVS and FNYEAQ. This CDR3 is 16 amino acids long. Trimming took off 1 base at V and 2 bases at J, with 15 bases between the two ends.